This T cell receptor (beta chain) was sequenced during a study of CD8 T cells in Susac syndrome. Trimming removed 4 bases at V and 5 bases at J, with 11 bases between. CDR1 and CDR2 (germline): MGHRA, YSYEKL. The CDR3 totals 13 residues. Only a few counts were recorded for this clonotype. The RNA input was 0.5 to 1 ug, and it was reverse transcribed with random hexamers. TCRdb called the immunoSEQ multiplex PCR reads again in MiXCR, with one record for every CDR3 protein. The sample includes around 280,000 distinct CDR3 sequences, roughly nine tenths of them seen just once. Sequencing was done on a sample of CD4+ T cells from PBMCs. This TCR was recovered from a human donor with multiple sclerosis. The chain uses TRBV4-1 and TRBJ1-2; D is unclear. CDR3 in amino acids: CASSLSGLYGYTF. CDR3 DNA: TGCGCCAGCAGCCTTTCGGGCCTTTATGGCTACACCTTC.